This TCR beta chain was identified during a study of a mutant IDH1 vaccine in newly diagnosed glioma. Sequencing was performed with immunoSEQ multiplex PCR; in TCRdb, only in-frame clones are kept and a portion is missing. The sample records tens of thousands of clones, about 87% being singletons. To note about this clone: Its antigen is as yet unknown.

Germline CDR1 and CDR2: LNHDA and SQIVND (reference sequence). V dropped 5 bases and J dropped 4 bases, with 6 bases sitting between them. The CDR3 loop spans 12 amino acids. Sample time point: week 5, during vaccination. In the vaccine, a single dose held 300 ug of the mutant IDH1 20-mer peptide, along with topical imiquimod. Sequences were derived from PBMCs, sampled from a glioma patient whose treatment included an IDH1 peptide vaccine. The receptor was isolated from a woman aged 40 to 50 with glioma. The chain links TRBV19 to TRBJ2-1, with D unclear. The CDR3 sequence is CASSFPYNEQFF. The CDR3 nucleotides are TGTGCCAGTAGTTTTCCGTACAATGAGCAGTTCTTC.